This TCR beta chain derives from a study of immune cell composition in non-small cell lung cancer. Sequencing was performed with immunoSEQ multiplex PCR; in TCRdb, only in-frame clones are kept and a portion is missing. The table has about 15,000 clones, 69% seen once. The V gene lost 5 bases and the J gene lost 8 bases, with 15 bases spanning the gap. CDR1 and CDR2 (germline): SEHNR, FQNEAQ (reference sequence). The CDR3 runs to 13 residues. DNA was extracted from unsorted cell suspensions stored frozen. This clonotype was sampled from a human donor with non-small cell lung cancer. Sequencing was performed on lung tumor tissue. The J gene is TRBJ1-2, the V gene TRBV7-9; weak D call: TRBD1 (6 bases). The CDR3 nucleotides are TGTGCCAGCAGCCCCCGGACAGTTGGCGGCTACACCTTC. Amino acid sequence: CASSPRTVGGYTF. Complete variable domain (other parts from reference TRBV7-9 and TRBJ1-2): DTGVSQNPRHKITKRGQNVTFRCDPISEHNRLYWYRQTLGQGPEFLTYFQNEAQLEKSRLLSDRFSAERPKGSFSTLEIQRTEQGDSAMYLCASSPRTVGGYTFGSGTRLTVV.